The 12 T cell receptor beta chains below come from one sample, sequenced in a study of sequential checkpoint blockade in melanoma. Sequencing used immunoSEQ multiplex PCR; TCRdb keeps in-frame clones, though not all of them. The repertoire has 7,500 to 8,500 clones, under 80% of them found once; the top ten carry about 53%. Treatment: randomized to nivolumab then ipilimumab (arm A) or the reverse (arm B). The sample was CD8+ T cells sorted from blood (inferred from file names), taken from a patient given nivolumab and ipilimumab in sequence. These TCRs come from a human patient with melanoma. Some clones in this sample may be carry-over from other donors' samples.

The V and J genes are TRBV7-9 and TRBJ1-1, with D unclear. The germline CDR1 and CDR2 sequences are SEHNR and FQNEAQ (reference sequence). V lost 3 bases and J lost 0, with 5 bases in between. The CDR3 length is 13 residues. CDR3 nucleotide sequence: TGTGCCAGCAGCTTCCGGGTGAACACTGAAGCTTTCTTT. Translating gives CASSFRVNTEAFF.

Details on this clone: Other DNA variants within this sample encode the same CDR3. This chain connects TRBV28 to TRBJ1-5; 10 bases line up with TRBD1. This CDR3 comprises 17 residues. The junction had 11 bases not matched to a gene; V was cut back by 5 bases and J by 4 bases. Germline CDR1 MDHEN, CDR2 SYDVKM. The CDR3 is CASSAGTGVDSNQPQHF. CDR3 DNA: TGTGCCAGCAGTGCCGGGACAGGGGTTGACAGTAATCAGCCCCAGCATTTT. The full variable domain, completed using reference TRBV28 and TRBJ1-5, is DVKVTQSSRYLVKRTGEKVFLECVQDMDHENMFWYRQDPGLGLRLIYFSYDVKMKEKGDIPEGYSVSREKKERFSLILESASTNQTSMYLCASSAGTGVDSNQPQHFGDGTRLSIL.

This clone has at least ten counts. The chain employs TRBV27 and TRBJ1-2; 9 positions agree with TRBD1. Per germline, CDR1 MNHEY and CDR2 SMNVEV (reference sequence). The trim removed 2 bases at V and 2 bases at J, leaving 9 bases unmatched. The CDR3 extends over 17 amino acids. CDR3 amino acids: CASSLLIGTGPNYGYTF. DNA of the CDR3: TGTGCCAGCAGTTTACTTATAGGGACAGGGCCGAACTATGGCTACACCTTC.

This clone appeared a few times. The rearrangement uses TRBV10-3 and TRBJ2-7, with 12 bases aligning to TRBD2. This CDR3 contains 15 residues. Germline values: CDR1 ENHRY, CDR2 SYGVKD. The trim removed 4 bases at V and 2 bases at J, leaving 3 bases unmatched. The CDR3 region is CAISVSSGGAYEQYF. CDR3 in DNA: TGTGCCATCAGTGTCTCTAGCGGGGGGGCCTACGAGCAGTACTTC.

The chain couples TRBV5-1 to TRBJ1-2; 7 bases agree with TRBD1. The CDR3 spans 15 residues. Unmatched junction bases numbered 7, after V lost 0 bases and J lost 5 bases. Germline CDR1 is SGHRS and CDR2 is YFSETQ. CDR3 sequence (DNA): TGCGCCAGCAGCTTGGGGACAGGAGTGGGGTATGGCTACACCTTC. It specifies CASSLGTGVGYGYTF. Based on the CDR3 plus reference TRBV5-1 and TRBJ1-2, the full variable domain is KAGVTQTPRYLIKTRGQQVTLSCSPISGHRSVSWYQQTPGQGLQFLFEYFSETQRNKGNFPGRFSGRQFSNSRSEMNVSTLELGDSALYLCASSLGTGVGYGYTFGSGTRLTVV.

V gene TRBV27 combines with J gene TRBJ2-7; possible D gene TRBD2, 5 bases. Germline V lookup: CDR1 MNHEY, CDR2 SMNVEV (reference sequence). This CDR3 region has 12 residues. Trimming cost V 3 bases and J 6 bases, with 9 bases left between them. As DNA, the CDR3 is TGTGCCAGCAGTTTTCCGAGGGCCGAGCAGTACTTC. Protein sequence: CASSFPRAEQYF.

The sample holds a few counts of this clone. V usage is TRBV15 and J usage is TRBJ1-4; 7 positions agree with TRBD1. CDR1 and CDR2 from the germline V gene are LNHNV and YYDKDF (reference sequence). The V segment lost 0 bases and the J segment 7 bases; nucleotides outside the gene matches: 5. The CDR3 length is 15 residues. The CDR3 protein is CATSRDNRGTEKLFF. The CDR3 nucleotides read TGTGCCACCAGCAGAGATAACAGGGGAACTGAAAAACTGTTTTTT.

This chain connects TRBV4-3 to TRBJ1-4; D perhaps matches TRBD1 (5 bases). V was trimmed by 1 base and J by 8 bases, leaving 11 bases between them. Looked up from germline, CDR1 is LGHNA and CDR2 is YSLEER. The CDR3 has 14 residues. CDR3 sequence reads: CASSQATGREKLFF. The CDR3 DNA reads TGCGCCAGCAGCCAAGCAACAGGAAGGGAAAAACTGTTTTTT.

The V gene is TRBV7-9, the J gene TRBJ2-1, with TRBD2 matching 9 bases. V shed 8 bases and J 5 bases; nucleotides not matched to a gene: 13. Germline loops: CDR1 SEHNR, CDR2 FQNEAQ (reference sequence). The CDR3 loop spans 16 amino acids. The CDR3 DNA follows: TGTGCCAGCCCCCGAAGCCCCGGGACTAGCAACAATGAGCAGTTCTTC. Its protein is CASPRSPGTSNNEQFF.

This CDR3 reads CASSLGIGTAVAETQYF. The CDR3 DNA follows: TGTGCCAGCAGCTTAGGGATCGGGACAGCCGTAGCGGAGACCCAGTACTTC. This chain uses TRBV7-2 with TRBJ2-5; TRBD1 matches at 7 bases. Germline V gene data show CDR1 as SGHTA and CDR2 as FQGNSA. V lost 1 base to trimming and J lost 5 bases; unmatched junction nucleotides: 13. CDR3 length: 17 residues.

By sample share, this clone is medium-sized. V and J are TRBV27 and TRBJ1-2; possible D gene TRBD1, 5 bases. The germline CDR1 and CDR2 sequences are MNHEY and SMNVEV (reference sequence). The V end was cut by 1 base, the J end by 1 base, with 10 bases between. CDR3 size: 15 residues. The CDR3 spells CASSLLGGGNYGYTF. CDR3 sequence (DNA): TGTGCCAGCAGTTTATTGGGGGGGGGTAACTATGGCTACACCTTC.

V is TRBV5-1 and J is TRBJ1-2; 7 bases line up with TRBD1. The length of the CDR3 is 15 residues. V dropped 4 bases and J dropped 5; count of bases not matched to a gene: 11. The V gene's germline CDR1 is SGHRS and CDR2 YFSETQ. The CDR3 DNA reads TGCGCCAGCAGCCATCGGGACAGCGGGAGGTATGGCTACACCTTC. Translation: CASSHRDSGRYGYTF.